The clone carrying this T cell receptor beta chain was recorded once. The CDR3 runs 16 residues. Germline V gene lookup returns CDR1 MDHEN and CDR2 SYDVKM. After removal of 3 bases from V and 0 bases from J, the junction contained 6 bases not matched to a gene. The entry originates in a study of blood T cell repertoires in COVID-19. At the level of the study: COVID-19 samples from acute and convalescent phases originated in the United States, Italy and Spain.

Sequencing was performed with immunoSEQ multiplex PCR; in TCRdb, only in-frame clones are kept and a portion is missing. Among some 300,000 clones listed, roughly 80% were seen once. This TCR came from a woman between 50 and 59 years old with active or convalescent COVID-19. Sequenced input: peripheral blood. The chain joins TRBV28 to TRBJ2-7; 9 bases are a match to TRBD2. This CDR3 reads CASSFGASGVSYEQYF. The CDR3 DNA sequence: TGTGCCAGCAGTTTCGGGGCTAGCGGGGTCTCCTACGAGCAGTACTTC.